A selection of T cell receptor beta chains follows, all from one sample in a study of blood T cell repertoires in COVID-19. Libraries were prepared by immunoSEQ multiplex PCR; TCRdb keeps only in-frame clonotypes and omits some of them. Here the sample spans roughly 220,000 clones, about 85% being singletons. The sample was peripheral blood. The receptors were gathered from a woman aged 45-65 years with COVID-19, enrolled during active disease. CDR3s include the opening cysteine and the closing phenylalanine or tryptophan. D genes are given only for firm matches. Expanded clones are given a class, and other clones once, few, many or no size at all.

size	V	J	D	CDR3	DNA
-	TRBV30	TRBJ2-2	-	CAWNEGAFTGELFF	TGTGCCTGGAATGAGGGCGCATTCACCGGGGAGCTGTTTTTT
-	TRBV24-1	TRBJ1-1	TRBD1	CATSDGQAEAFF	TGTGCCACCAGTGATGGACAGGCCGAAGCTTTCTTT
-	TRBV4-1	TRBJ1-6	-	CASSPAGGPDRSPLHF	TGCGCCAGCAGCCCGGCCGGAGGTCCGGACCGCTCACCCCTCCACTTT
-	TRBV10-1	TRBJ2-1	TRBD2	CASSSGGSYNEQFF	TGCGCCAGTTCGAGCGGGGGGTCTTACAATGAGCAGTTCTTC
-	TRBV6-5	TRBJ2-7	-	CASMLGTFYYEQYF	TGTGCCAGCATGTTAGGGACTTTCTACTACGAGCAGTACTTC
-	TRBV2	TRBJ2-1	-	CASSDRAAEQFF	TGTGCCAGCAGTGACAGGGCTGCTGAGCAGTTCTTC
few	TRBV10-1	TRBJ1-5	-	CASSERRDQPQHF	TGCGCCAGCAGTGAGAGGAGGGACCAGCCCCAGCATTTT
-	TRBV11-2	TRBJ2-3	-	CASSYTRGDTQYF	TGTGCCAGCAGCTACACCCGGGGGGATACGCAGTATTTT
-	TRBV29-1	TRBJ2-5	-	CSVVPVQETQYF	TGCAGCGTTGTTCCAGTTCAAGAGACCCAGTACTTC
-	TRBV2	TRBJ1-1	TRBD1	CASREKGQMNTEAFF	TGTGCCAGCAGGGAAAAGGGACAGATGAACACTGAAGCTTTCTTT
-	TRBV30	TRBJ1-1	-	CAWSRGYNTEAFF	TGTGCCTGGAGTCGAGGTTATAACACTGAAGCTTTCTTT
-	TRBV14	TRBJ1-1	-	CASSQRRTEEAFF	TGTGCCAGCAGCCAAAGGAGGACAGAAGAAGCTTTCTTT
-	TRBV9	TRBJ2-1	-	CASSVAGTLNEQFF	TGTGCCAGCAGCGTAGCTGGGACACTAAATGAGCAGTTCTTC
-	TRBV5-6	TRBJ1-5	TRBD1	CASSLLTGAMNDQPQHF	TGTGCCAGCAGCTTGTTGACAGGGGCGATGAACGATCAGCCCCAGCATTTT
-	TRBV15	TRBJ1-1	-	CATSSLMNTEAFF	TGTGCCACCAGCAGCCTTATGAACACTGAAGCTTTCTTT
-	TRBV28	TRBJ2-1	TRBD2	CASFTSGGNNEQFF	TGTGCCAGTTTCACTAGCGGGGGAAACAATGAGCAGTTCTTC
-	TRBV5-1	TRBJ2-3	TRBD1	CASSLGAGGFSRTDTQYF	TGCGCCAGCAGCTTGGGGGCAGGGGGCTTTTCTCGCACAGATACGCAGTATTTT
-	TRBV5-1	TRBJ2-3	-	CASSLPQTDTQYF	TGCGCCAGCAGCTTACCCCAGACAGATACGCAGTATTTT
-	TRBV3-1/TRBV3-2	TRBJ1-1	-	CAWGGRMNTEAFF	TGTGCCTGGGGGGGCCGAATGAACACTGAAGCTTTCTTT
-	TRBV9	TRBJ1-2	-	CASSKAGLGSSGYTF	TGTGCCAGCAGTAAGGCAGGGCTGGGCTCTTCTGGCTACACCTTC
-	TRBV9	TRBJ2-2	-	CASSVVQNTGELFF	TGTGCCAGCAGCGTCGTACAGAACACCGGGGAGCTGTTTTTT
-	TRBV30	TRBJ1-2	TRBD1	CASQGVGGYTF	TGTGCCTCCCAGGGGGTTGGTGGCTACACCTTC
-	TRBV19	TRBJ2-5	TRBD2	CASSIENLAAPGTQYF	TGTGCCAGTAGTATAGAGAACCTAGCGGCCCCTGGGACCCAGTACTTC
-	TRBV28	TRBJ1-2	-	CASSLQGGYGYTF	TGTGCCAGCAGTTTGCAAGGGGGATATGGCTACACCTTC
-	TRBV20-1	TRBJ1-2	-	CSASRAGRVDYGYTF	TGCAGTGCTAGTAGGGCCGGCAGGGTGGACTATGGCTACACCTTC
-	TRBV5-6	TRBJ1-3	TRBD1	CASLSWTGAVPSGNTIYF	TGTGCCAGCCTCAGTTGGACAGGGGCAGTCCCCTCTGGAAACACCATATATTTT
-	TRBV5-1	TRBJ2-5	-	CASTFRGTDQETQYF	TGCGCCAGCACTTTCCGCGGGACGGACCAAGAGACCCAGTACTTC
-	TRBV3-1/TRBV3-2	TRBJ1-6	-	CASSLVAAGSPLHF	TGTGCCAGCAGCCTGGTGGCCGCGGGATCACCCCTCCACTTT
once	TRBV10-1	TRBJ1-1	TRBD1	CASSETLQGRNTEAFF	TGCGCCAGCAGTGAGACTCTACAGGGGCGGAACACTGAAGCTTTCTTT
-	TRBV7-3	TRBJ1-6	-	CASSLRGTSYNSPLHF	TGTGCCAGCAGCTTAAGAGGAACCTCCTATAATTCACCCCTCCACTTT